This record covers a single T cell receptor beta chain. After re-calling the 5' RACE reads, TCRdb lists one entry per CDR3 protein, DNA absent. The table lists approximately 330,000 distinct CDR3 sequences. This CDR3 is 16 amino acids long. Germline assignment: CDR1 MDHEN and CDR2 SYDVKM. The record originates from a study of monozygotic twins with inflammatory bowel disease. This chain uses TRBV28 with TRBJ1-1; TCRdb calls TRBD1, which cannot be checked without DNA. The sequence came from a human donor with ulcerative colitis or Crohn's disease, or a healthy co-twin of an affected twin (not recorded which). The source material was blood. The CDR3: CASSNAAGASGTEAFF.